This TCR beta chain was obtained from a study of OX40 agonist ivuxolimab in advanced cancers. V lost 0 bases, J lost 6 bases, and 12 bases lay in between. The CDR3 runs 14 residues. Germline assignment: CDR1 LNHDA and CDR2 SQIVND (reference sequence). Clones were read by immunoSEQ multiplex PCR, and TCRdb kept only the in-frame ones, dropping some. The repertoire holds about 58,000 clones, with approximately 86% as singletons. The sequence was obtained from an adult with an advanced solid tumor such as melanoma, head and neck, liver or kidney cancer. The sequences come from CD4+ or CD8+ T cells sorted from blood, collected in a trial of the OX40 agonist ivuxolimab. This sequence joins TRBV19 and TRBJ2-7; the D is unclear. The CDR3 bases are TGTGCCAGTAGTATAGATGCCCTAAGCCGCGAGCAGTACTTC. Translation: CASSIDALSREQYF.